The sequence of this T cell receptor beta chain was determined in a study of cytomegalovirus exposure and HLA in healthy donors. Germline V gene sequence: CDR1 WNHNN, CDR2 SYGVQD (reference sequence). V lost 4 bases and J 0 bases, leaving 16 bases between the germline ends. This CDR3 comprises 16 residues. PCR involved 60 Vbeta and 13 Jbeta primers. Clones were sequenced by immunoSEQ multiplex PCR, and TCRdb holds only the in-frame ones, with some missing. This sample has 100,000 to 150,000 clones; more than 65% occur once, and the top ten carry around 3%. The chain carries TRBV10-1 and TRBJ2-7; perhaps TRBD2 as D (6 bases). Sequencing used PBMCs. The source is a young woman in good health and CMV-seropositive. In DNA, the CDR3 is TGCGCCAGCAGTGGAGGGGCGGGAAAGAGCTCCTACGAGCAGTACTTC. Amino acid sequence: CASSGGAGKSSYEQYF.